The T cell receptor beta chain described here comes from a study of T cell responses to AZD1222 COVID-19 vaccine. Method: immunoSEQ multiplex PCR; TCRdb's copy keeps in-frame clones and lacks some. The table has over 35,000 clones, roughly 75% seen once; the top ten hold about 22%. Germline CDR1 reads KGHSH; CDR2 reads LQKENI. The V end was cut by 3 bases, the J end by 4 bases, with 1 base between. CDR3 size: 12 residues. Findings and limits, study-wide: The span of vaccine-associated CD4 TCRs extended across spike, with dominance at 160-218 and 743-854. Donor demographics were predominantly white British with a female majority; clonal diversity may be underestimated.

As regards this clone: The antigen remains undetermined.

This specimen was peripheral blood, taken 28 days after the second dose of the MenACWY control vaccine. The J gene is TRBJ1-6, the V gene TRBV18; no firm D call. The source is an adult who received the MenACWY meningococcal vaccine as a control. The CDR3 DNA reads TGTGCCAGCTCACCTTATAATTCACCCCTCCACTTT. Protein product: CASSPYNSPLHF. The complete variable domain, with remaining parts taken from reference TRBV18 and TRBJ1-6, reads NAGVMQNPRHLVRRRGQEARLRCSPMKGHSHVYWYRQLPEEGLKFMVYLQKENIIDESGMPKERFSAEFPKEGPSILRIQQVVRGDSAAYFCASSPYNSPLHFGNGTRLTVT.